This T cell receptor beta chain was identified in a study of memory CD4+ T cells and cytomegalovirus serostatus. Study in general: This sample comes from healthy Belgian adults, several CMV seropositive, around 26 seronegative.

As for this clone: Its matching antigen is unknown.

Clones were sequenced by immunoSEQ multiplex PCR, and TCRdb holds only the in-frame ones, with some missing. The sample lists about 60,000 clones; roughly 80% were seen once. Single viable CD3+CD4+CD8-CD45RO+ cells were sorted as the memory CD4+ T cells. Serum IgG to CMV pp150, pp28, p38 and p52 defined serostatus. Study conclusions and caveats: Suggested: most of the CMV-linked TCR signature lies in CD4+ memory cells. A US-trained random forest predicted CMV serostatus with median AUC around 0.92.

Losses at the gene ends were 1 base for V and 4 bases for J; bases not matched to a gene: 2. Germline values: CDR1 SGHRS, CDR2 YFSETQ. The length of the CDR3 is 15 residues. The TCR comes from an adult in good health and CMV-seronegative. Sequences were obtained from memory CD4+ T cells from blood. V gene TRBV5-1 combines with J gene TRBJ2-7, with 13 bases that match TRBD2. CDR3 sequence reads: CASSLLTSGGYEQYF. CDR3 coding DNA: TGCGCCAGCAGCTTGTTGACTAGCGGGGGGTACGAGCAGTACTTC.